The 29 T cell receptor beta chains given below trace back to one sample, sequenced in a study of Tregs in tolerant kidney transplant recipients. Sequencing used immunoSEQ multiplex PCR; TCRdb keeps in-frame clones, though not all of them. The sample lists tens of thousands of clones, less than 90% occurring once. The sequenced sample consisted of CD4+ T cells from blood. The origin of the receptors is a human donor in good health.

V gene TRBV6-5 combines with J gene TRBJ2-7; D possibly uses TRBD1 or TRBD2 (7 bases each). V gave up 6 bases and J gave up 3 bases, with 18 bases separating them. This CDR3 is 15 amino acids long. From germline, CDR1 is MNHEY and CDR2 SVGAGI. CDR3 region: CASSTTGDYIYEQYF. The CDR3 bases are TGTGCCAGCAGCACAACAGGGGACTACATCTACGAGCAGTACTTC.

The rearrangement joins TRBV5-1 to TRBJ1-1; TRBD1 is a possible D gene (5 bases). CDR3 length: 14 amino acids. Germline loops: CDR1 SGHRS, CDR2 YFSETQ. Trimming removed 5 bases at V and 2 bases at J, with 13 bases between. The CDR3 here is CASRYGDGNTEAFF. As DNA, the CDR3 is TGCGCCAGCAGGTATGGGGACGGTAACACTGAAGCTTTCTTT. The complete variable domain, with remaining parts taken from reference TRBV5-1 and TRBJ1-1, reads KAGVTQTPRYLIKTRGQQVTLSCSPISGHRSVSWYQQTPGQGLQFLFEYFSETQRNKGNFPGRFSGRQFSNSRSEMNVSTLELGDSALYLCASRYGDGNTEAFFGQGTRLTVV.

The rearrangement joins TRBV21-1 to TRBJ2-4; the DNA was not compared with TRBD1, the D call given in the table. TRBV21-1 corresponds to a pseudogene. This CDR3 is 15 amino acids long. The DNA for the CDR3 is TGTGCCAGCAGCAAGCCCGGGACAGGGGAGGACATTCAGTACTTC. Amino acids: CASSKPGTGEDIQYF.

V gene TRBV9 combines with J gene TRBJ2-3; 9 bases line up with TRBD1. Germline V gene lookup returns CDR1 SGDLS and CDR2 YYNGEE. CDR3 size: 17 residues. V trimming: 4 bases; J trimming: 8 bases; junction bases outside the gene matches: 17. The DNA of the CDR3 is TGTGCCAGCAGCTTATTCCCCGGGACAGGGCAGGCGGGTACGCAGTATTTT. It yields the protein CASSLFPGTGQAGTQYF.

This clone was seen just once. The rearrangement joins TRBV7-9 to TRBJ2-2; D uncertain. Trimming removed 6 bases at V and 5 bases at J, with 10 bases between. The germline CDR1 and CDR2 sequences are SEHNR and FQNEAQ (reference sequence). CDR3 length: 13 amino acids. This CDR3 reads CASRHLPTGELFF. The CDR3 nucleotides read TGTGCCAGCAGACACCTACCGACCGGGGAGCTGTTTTTT. The full variable domain, completed using reference TRBV7-9 and TRBJ2-2, is DTGVSQNPRHKITKRGQNVTFRCDPISEHNRLYWYRQTLGQGPEFLTYFQNEAQLEKSRLLSDRFSAERPKGSFSTLEIQRTEQGDSAMYLCASRHLPTGELFFGEGSRLTVL.

This chain links TRBV6-5 with TRBJ2-5, with a possible D match to TRBD1 (5 bases). Trimming shortened V by 5 bases and J by 4 bases, and 11 bases separated the two germline ends. Germline lookup yields CDR1 MNHEY and CDR2 SVGAGI. The CDR3 is made up of 13 amino acids. The CDR3: CASSSWGGETQYF. The DNA for the CDR3 is TGTGCCAGCAGTAGCTGGGGCGGAGAGACCCAGTACTTC.

The chain is built from TRBV19 and TRBJ2-6; the D gene is possibly TRBD1 (6 bases). Looked up from germline, CDR1 is LNHDA and CDR2 is SQIVND (reference sequence). CDR3 size: 20 residues. V was shortened by 4 bases and J by 0 bases, with 22 bases between the two germline ends. CDR3 sequence reads: CASSSRSGWDTFSGANVLTF. CDR3 sequence (DNA): TGTGCCAGTAGTAGCAGGTCGGGTTGGGACACCTTCTCTGGGGCCAACGTCCTGACTTTC. The variable domain in full, completed from reference TRBV19 and TRBJ2-6, reads DGGITQSPKYLFRKEGQNVTLSCEQNLNHDAMYWYRQDPGQGLRLIYYSQIVNDFQKGDIAEGYSVSREKKESFPLTVTSAQKNPTAFYLCASSSRSGWDTFSGANVLTFGAGSRLTVL.

The rearrangement uses TRBV28 and TRBJ1-2; no clear D gene. Germline CDR1 and CDR2: MDHEN and SYDVKM. This CDR3 spans 13 amino acids. The germline V and J ends were trimmed by 5 bases and 7 bases, with 14 bases remaining between them. CDR3 amino acids: CASSLFRLSGYTF. The CDR3 DNA follows: TGTGCCAGCAGTCTGTTTCGTTTATCTGGCTACACCTTC.

The chain combines TRBV6-6 with TRBJ1-2, with 7 bases identical to TRBD1. The junction had 2 bases not matched to a gene; V was cut back by 4 bases and J by 3 bases. The CDR3 runs to 13 residues. CDR1 is MNHNY and CDR2 is SVGAGI in the germline V gene (reference sequence). CDR3 loop: CASSLDRDYGYTF. The DNA for the CDR3 is TGTGCCAGCAGTTTAGACAGGGACTATGGCTACACCTTC.

The chain links TRBV5-1 to TRBJ2-3; 8 nucleotides line up with TRBD2. Germline CDR1 SGHRS, CDR2 YFSETQ. This CDR3 spans 19 amino acids. The V and J ends lost 1 base and 3 bases, in that order; junction bases with no gene match: 16. This CDR3 reads CASSLIFTSGSGSTDTQYF. The CDR3 coding sequence is TGCGCCAGCAGCTTGATTTTCACAAGCGGGAGTGGGTCGACAGATACGCAGTATTTT.

The V and J genes are TRBV7-3 and TRBJ2-3; D remains ambiguous. V dropped 3 bases and J dropped 1 base, with 8 bases sitting between them. The CDR3 contains 14 residues. Germline values: CDR1 SGHTA, CDR2 FQGTGA. The CDR3 nucleotides read TGTGCCAGCAGCTTCAGCCTCCGCACAGATACGCAGTATTTT. Translation gives CASSFSLRTDTQYF.

This chain joins TRBV19 and TRBJ2-3; TRBD2 might be the D (5 bases). The V gene's germline CDR1 is LNHDA and CDR2 SQIVND (reference sequence). Deletions cut 3 bases from V and 3 bases from J, with 19 bases between. The CDR3 loop spans 17 amino acids. The CDR3 DNA is TGTGCCAGTAGTATCGAGGGCAGTAGAGGAAGTACAGATACGCAGTATTTT. This translates into CASSIEGSRGSTDTQYF.

The chain joins TRBV5-6 to TRBJ1-1; 9 bases fit TRBD1. Per the germline V gene, CDR1 is SGHDT and CDR2 is YYEEEE. Losses at the gene ends were 4 bases for V and 3 bases for J; bases not matched to a gene: 4. There are 14 residues in the CDR3. CDR3: CASSPQGAHTEAFF. CDR3 nucleotide sequence: TGTGCCAGCAGCCCACAGGGGGCTCACACTGAAGCTTTCTTT.

This clone occurred many times. This chain links TRBV7-6 with TRBJ1-4; D call uncertain. V was trimmed by 1 base and J by 6 bases, leaving 9 bases between them. Germline CDR1 and CDR2: SGHVS and FNYEAQ. The CDR3 is 14 amino acids. The CDR3 DNA reads TGTGCCAGCAGCTTAGTGGCCGACGATGAAAAACTGTTTTTT. Translation gives CASSLVADDEKLFF.

The chain joins TRBV9 to TRBJ2-4, with 11 bases matching TRBD2. The CDR3 sequence is 15 residues long. Germline V gene sequence: CDR1 SGDLS, CDR2 YYNGEE. The V and J ends lost 0 bases and 8 bases, in that order; junction bases with no gene match: 4. This CDR3 reads CASSVDGTSGYIQYF. The CDR3 DNA is TGTGCCAGCAGCGTAGACGGGACTAGCGGATACATTCAGTACTTC.

This sequence joins TRBV6-5 and TRBJ2-7; tentative D call: TRBD2 (6 bases). Per the germline V gene, CDR1 is MNHEY and CDR2 is SVGAGI. The CDR3 consists of 15 residues. V was shortened by 0 bases and J by 2 bases, with 11 bases between the two germline ends. In DNA, the CDR3 is TGTGCCAGCAGTTACTCGTCGGCGGGGACCTACGAGCAGTACTTC. The encoded protein is CASSYSSAGTYEQYF.

The rearrangement joins TRBV11-3 to TRBJ2-7, with D perhaps TRBD1 or TRBD2 (5 bases each). Germline V gene sequence: CDR1 SGHNT, CDR2 YENEEA. V was clipped by 1 base and J by 2 bases, with 15 bases between them. The CDR3 contains 16 residues. CDR3 residues: CASSLGPGKGPYEQYF. As DNA, the CDR3 is TGTGCCAGCAGCTTAGGTCCCGGGAAGGGACCCTACGAGCAGTACTTC.

This clone showed up just once. The CDR3 DNA sequence: TGTGCCAGCAGTTCACTCTTAGCGGATGGGATTAGCACAGATACGCAGTATTTT. This codes for CASSSLLADGISTDTQYF. The chain carries TRBV7-9 and TRBJ2-3; D might be TRBD2 (6 bases). The V gene's germline CDR1 is SEHNR and CDR2 FQNEAQ (reference sequence). Trimming removed 6 bases from V and 0 bases from J, with 22 bases in between. This CDR3 has 18 amino acids.

The rearrangement links TRBV9 to TRBJ1-1; no clear D. Germline assignment: CDR1 SGDLS and CDR2 YYNGEE. The CDR3 covers 13 residues. The V end was cut by 3 bases, the J end by 1 base, with 7 bases between. The CDR3 spells CASSADQNTEAFF. For the CDR3, the DNA is TGTGCCAGCAGCGCCGACCAGAACACTGAAGCTTTCTTT.

Remarks on this clone: Because the CDR3's place on the DNA is in doubt, the DNA is left out and the CDR3 is given as listed by TCRdb. The chain uses TRBV28 and TRBJ2-7; the table's D gene call, TRBD1, was not cross checked with the DNA. Germline assignment: CDR1 MDHEN and CDR2 SYDVKM. The CDR3 length is 15 residues, termini included. The chain's CDR3 is CASSSSGQGAYEQYF.

The chain employs TRBV9 and TRBJ1-2; perhaps TRBD1 as D (5 bases). Per the germline V gene, CDR1 is SGDLS and CDR2 is YYNGEE. Between the trimmed V and J ends, which lost 4 bases and 4 bases, there was a span of 11 bases. This CDR3 spans 13 amino acids. CDR3 bases: TGTGCCAGCAGCACCGCGGGGGGCTATGGCTACACCTTC. It yields the protein CASSTAGGYGYTF. The full variable domain, completed using reference TRBV9 and TRBJ1-2, is DSGVTQTPKHLITATGQRVTLRCSPRSGDLSVYWYQQSLDQGLQFLIQYYNGEERAKGNILERFSAQQFPDLHSELNLSSLELGDSALYFCASSTAGGYGYTFGSGTRLTVV.

This chain connects TRBV28 to TRBJ1-6, with a possible D match to TRBD1 (6 bases). V was trimmed by 5 bases and J by 9 bases, leaving 14 bases between them. The CDR3 length is 14 residues. Germline CDR1 is MDHEN and CDR2 is SYDVKM. The CDR3 nucleotides read TGTGCCAGCAGTACCCCGGGACATGGTTCACCCCTCCACTTT. Translating it yields CASSTPGHGSPLHF.

The chain combines TRBV4-3 with TRBJ1-2; D unresolved. The germline V and J ends were trimmed by 0 bases and 8 bases, with 19 bases remaining between them. This CDR3 is 16 amino acids long. Looked up from germline, CDR1 is LGHNA and CDR2 is YSLEER. The CDR3 bases are TGCGCCAGCAGCCAAGAATGGGTCGTGGTGGCTGGGGGCTACACCTTC. This codes for CASSQEWVVVAGGYTF.

This chain uses TRBV5-6 with TRBJ1-6; maybe TRBD1 (5 bases). CDR1 and CDR2 (germline): SGHDT, YYEEEE. Trimming cost V 1 base and J 8 bases, with 10 bases left between them. The CDR3 has 14 residues. The CDR3 sequence: CASSLPGTYSPLHF. CDR3 in DNA: TGTGCCAGCAGCTTGCCCGGGACCTATTCACCCCTCCACTTT.

The J gene is TRBJ2-3, the V gene TRBV30; TRBD2 matches at 8 bases. The CDR3 consists of 13 residues. Trimming at V came to 4 bases and at J to 6 bases, leaving 6 bases not matched to a gene. Germline V gives CDR1 GTSNPN, CDR2 SVGIG (reference sequence). CDR3 sequence reads: CAWIGGGLDTQYF. In nucleotides, the CDR3 is TGTGCCTGGATTGGCGGGGGGTTGGATACGCAGTATTTT.

In nucleotides, the CDR3 is TGTGCCAGCTCTCCCAACAGGGCTCAACTATCTTACGAGCAGTACTTC. Translated, it gives CASSPNRAQLSYEQYF. This chain joins TRBV18 and TRBJ2-7; D is possibly TRBD1 (6 bases). Per the germline V gene, CDR1 is KGHSH and CDR2 is LQKENI. This CDR3 has 16 residues. V was trimmed by 6 bases and J by 4 bases, leaving 22 bases between them.

CDR3 protein: CASSKEYGHRKNYGYTF. CDR3 DNA: TGTGCCAGCAGCAAAGAATACGGACACCGAAAGAACTATGGCTACACCTTC. The gene calls are TRBV21-1 and TRBJ1-2; the table names TRBD1, a call not compared with the DNA. TRBV21-1 is labeled a pseudogene. The CDR3 sequence is 17 residues long.

The V and J genes are TRBV10-3 and TRBJ2-3; D perhaps matches TRBD1 (6 bases). Germline V gene data show CDR1 as ENHRY and CDR2 as SYGVKD. The CDR3 extends over 15 amino acids. The V end lost 5 bases, the J end lost 2 bases, and 14 bases lay between the germline ends. Here the CDR3 reads CAISTHQGNTDTQYF. The CDR3, as DNA: TGTGCCATCAGTACTCACCAGGGGAACACAGATACGCAGTATTTT.

The gene calls are TRBV19 and TRBJ2-2, with TRBD2 matching over 10 bases. Germline loops: CDR1 LNHDA, CDR2 SQIVND (reference sequence). The CDR3 contains 16 residues. Trimming took 3 bases from V and 3 from J; bases not matched to a gene: 4. The CDR3, as DNA: TGTGCCAGTAGTATGATAGCGGGGGGCGACACCGGGGAGCTGTTTTTT. It specifies CASSMIAGGDTGELFF.